This T cell receptor (beta chain) was profiled in a study of cytomegalovirus exposure and HLA in healthy donors. Study at large: Assignment to the Caucasian-associated ancestry cluster applied to over 70% of the approximately 400 genotyped donors. Notes on the study in general: Common viral pathogens (according to a later analysis) appeared linked to several of the most significant clusters. A prior analysis recorded that most TCR beta V segments were productive about 87% or about 30% of the time. Prediction of most subjects' HLA-A and HLA-B alleles by TCR beta sequences was reportedly accurate.

A multiplex PCR was run with 60 Vbeta primers and 13 Jbeta primers. Assay used: immunoSEQ multiplex PCR; TCRdb lists only in-frame clones, some missing. The sample has around 150,000 clones, around 68% seen once; the top ten hold approximately 1.5%. Trimming took 3 bases from V and 4 from J; bases not matched to a gene: 10. From germline, CDR1 is SGHNT and CDR2 YYREEE (reference sequence). This CDR3 has 17 residues. In the case of this clone: The antigen is undetermined.

J is TRBJ1-4 and V is TRBV5-4; 9 bases match TRBD1. This TCR was recovered from a man between 50 and 59 years old in good health and CMV-seronegative. Sequenced: PBMCs. The CDR3: CASSSWTGVRNNEKLFF. The CDR3, as DNA: TGTGCCAGCAGCTCCTGGACAGGGGTGAGGAATAATGAAAAACTGTTTTTT.